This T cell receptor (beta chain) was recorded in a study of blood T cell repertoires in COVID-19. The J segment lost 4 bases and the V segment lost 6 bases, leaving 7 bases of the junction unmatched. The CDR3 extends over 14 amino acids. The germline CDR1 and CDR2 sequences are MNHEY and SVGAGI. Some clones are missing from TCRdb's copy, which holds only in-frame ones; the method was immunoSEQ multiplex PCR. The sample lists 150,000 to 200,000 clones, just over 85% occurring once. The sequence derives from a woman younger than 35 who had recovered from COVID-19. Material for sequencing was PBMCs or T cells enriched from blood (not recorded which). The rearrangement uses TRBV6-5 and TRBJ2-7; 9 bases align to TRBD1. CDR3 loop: CASRVGQGPYEQYF. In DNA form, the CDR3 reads TGTGCCAGCAGAGTAGGACAGGGGCCGTACGAGCAGTACTTC.